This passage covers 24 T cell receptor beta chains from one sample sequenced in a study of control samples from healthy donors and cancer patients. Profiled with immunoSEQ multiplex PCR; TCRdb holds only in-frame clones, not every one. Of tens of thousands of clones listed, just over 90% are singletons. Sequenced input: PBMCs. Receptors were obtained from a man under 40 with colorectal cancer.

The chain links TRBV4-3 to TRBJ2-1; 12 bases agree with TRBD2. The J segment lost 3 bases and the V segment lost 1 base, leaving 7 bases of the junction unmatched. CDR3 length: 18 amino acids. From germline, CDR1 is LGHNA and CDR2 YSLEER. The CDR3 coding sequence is TGCGCCAGCAGCCAAGGACTAGCGGGGGCGGGTTACTACAATGAGCAGTTCTTC. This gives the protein CASSQGLAGAGYYNEQFF.

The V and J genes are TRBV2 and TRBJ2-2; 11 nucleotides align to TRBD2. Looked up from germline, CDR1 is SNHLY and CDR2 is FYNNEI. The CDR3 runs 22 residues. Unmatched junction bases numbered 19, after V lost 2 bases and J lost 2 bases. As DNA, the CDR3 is TGTGCCAGCAGTGAAAGGGGCAATAGCGGGGGGGCGAAAACGACCAACACCGGGGAGCTGTTTTTT. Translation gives CASSERGNSGGAKTTNTGELFF.

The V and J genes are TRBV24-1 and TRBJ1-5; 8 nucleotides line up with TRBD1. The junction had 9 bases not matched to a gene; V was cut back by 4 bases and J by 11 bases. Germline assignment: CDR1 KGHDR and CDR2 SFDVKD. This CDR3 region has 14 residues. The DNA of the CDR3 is TGTGCCACCAGTGAACCCGGACAGGGTCGCGCCCAGCATTTT. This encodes CATSEPGQGRAQHF.

The CDR3 bases are TGTGCCTGTACCCTCTTCGGGAACACTGAAGCTTTCTTT. This encodes CACTLFGNTEAFF. This chain joins TRBV30 and TRBJ1-1; D remains unclear. The germline V gene has CDR1 GTSNPN and CDR2 SVGIG (reference sequence). There are 13 residues in the CDR3. V lost 6 bases and J 1 base, leaving 12 bases between the germline ends. Full variable domain (remainder filled in from reference TRBV30 and TRBJ1-1): SQTIHQWPATLVQPVGSPLSLECTVEGTSNPNLYWYRQAAGRGLQLLFYSVGIGQISSEVPQNLSASRPQDRQFILSSKKLLLSDSGFYLCACTLFGNTEAFFGQGTRLTVV.

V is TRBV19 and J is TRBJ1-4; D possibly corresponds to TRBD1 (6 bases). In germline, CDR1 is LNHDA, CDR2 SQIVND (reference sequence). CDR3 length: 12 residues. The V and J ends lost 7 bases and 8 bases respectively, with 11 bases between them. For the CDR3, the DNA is TGTGCCAGTACGGACAGATGGGAAAAACTGTTTTTT. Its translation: CASTDRWEKLFF.

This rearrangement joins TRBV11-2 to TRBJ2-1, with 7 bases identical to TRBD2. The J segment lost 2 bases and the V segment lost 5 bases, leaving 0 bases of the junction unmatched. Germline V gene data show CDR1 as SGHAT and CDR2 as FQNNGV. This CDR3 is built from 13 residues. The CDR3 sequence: CASSGLAYNEQFF. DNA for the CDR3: TGTGCCAGCAGCGGACTAGCCTACAATGAGCAGTTCTTC.

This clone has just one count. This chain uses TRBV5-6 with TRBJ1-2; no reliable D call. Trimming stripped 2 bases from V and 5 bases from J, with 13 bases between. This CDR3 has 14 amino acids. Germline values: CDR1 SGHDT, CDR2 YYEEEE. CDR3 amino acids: CASSFGRSTYGYTF. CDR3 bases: TGTGCCAGCAGCTTTGGACGGAGTACTTATGGCTACACCTTC.

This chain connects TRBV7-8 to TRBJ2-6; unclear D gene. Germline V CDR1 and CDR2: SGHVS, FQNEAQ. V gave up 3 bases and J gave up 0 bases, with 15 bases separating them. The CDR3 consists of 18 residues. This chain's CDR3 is CASSFIRRTYSGANVLTF. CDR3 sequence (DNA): TGTGCCAGCAGCTTTATACGAAGGACCTACTCTGGGGCCAACGTCCTGACTTTC.

CDR3 residues: CASSLWSNQPQHF. The CDR3 DNA reads TGTGCCAGCAGTTTATGGAGCAATCAGCCCCAGCATTTT. This chain connects TRBV27 to TRBJ1-5, with unresolved D. Germline CDR1 and CDR2: MNHEY and SMNVEV (reference sequence). The V end lost 1 base, the J end lost 1 base, and 2 bases lay between the germline ends. The CDR3 consists of 13 residues.

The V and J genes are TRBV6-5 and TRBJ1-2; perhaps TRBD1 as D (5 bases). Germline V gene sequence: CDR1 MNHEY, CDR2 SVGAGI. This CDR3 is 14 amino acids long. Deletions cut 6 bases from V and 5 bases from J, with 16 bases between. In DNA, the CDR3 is TGTGCCAGCAGAACCACCGGGACCGTTTATGGCTACACCTTC. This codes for CASRTTGTVYGYTF.

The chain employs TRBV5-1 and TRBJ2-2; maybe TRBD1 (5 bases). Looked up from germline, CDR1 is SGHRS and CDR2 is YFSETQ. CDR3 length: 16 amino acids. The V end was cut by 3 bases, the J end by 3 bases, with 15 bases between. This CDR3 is CASSSQGRADTGELFF. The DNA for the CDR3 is TGCGCCAGCAGCTCCCAGGGTCGGGCGGACACCGGGGAGCTGTTTTTT.

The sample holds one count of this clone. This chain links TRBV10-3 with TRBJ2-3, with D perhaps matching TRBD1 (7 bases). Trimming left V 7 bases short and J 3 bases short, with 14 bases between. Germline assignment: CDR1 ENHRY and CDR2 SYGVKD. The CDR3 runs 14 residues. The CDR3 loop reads CAITETGRTDTQYF. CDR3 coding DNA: TGTGCCATCACCGAGACAGGGAGGACAGATACGCAGTATTTT.

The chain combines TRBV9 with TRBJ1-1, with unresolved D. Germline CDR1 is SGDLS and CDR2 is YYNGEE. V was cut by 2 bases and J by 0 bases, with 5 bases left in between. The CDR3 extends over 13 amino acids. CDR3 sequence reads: CASSVDMNTEAFF. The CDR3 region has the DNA TGTGCCAGCAGCGTCGACATGAACACTGAAGCTTTCTTT.

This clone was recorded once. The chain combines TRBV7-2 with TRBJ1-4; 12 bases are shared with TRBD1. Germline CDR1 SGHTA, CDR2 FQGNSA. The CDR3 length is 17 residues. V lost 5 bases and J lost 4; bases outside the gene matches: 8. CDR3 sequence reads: CASSPGTGGVSNEKLFF. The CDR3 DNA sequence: TGTGCCAGCAGCCCTGGGACAGGGGGCGTTAGTAATGAAAAACTGTTTTTT.

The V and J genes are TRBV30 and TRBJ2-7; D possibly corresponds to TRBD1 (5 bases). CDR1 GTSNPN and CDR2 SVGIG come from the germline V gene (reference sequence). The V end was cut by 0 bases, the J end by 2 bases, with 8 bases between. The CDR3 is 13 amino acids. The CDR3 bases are TGTGCCTGGAGTGTTACAGGAGCCTACGAGCAGTACTTC. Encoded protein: CAWSVTGAYEQYF.

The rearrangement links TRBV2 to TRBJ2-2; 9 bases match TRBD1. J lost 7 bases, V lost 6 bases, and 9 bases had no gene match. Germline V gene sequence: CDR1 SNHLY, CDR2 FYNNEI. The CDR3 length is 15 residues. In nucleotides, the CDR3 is TGTGCCAGCAGCATGACAGGGGGAGATCTCGGGGAGCTGTTTTTT. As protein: CASSMTGGDLGELFF.

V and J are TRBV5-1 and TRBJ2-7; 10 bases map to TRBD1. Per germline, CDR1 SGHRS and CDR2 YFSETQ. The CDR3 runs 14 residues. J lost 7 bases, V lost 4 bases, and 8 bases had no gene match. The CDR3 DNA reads TGCGCCAGCAGCCAGGACAGGGGGTCTGGAGAGCAGTACTTC. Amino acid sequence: CASSQDRGSGEQYF.

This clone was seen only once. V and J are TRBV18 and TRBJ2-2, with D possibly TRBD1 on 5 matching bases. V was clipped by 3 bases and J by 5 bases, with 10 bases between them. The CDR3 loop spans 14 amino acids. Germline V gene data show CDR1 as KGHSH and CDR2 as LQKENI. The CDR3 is CASSPSQGTGELFF. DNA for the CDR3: TGTGCCAGCTCACCCTCCCAGGGAACCGGGGAGCTGTTTTTT. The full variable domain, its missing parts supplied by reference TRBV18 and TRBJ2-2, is NAGVMQNPRHLVRRRGQEARLRCSPMKGHSHVYWYRQLPEEGLKFMVYLQKENIIDESGMPKERFSAEFPKEGPSILRIQQVVRGDSAAYFCASSPSQGTGELFFGEGSRLTVL.

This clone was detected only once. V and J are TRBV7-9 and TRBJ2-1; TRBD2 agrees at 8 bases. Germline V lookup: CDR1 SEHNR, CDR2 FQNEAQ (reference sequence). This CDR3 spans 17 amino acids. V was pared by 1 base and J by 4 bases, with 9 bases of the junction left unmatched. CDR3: CASSLDAVAGRYNEQFF. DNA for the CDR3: TGTGCCAGCAGCTTAGATGCGGTAGCGGGGAGGTACAATGAGCAGTTCTTC.

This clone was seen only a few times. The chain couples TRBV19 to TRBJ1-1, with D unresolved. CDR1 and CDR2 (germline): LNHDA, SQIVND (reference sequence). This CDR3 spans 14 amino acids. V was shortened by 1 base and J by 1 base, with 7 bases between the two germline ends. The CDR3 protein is CASSIVHWNTEAFF. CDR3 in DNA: TGTGCCAGTAGTATAGTTCACTGGAACACTGAAGCTTTCTTT.

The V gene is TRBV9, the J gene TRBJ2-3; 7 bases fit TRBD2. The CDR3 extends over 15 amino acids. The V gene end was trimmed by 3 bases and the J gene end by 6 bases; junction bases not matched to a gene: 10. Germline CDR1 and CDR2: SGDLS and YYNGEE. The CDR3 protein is CASSARLAGGDTQYF. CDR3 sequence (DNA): TGTGCCAGCAGCGCTCGACTAGCAGGTGGGGATACGCAGTATTTT. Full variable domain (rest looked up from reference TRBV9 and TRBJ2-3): DSGVTQTPKHLITATGQRVTLRCSPRSGDLSVYWYQQSLDQGLQFLIQYYNGEERAKGNILERFSAQQFPDLHSELNLSSLELGDSALYFCASSARLAGGDTQYFGPGTRLTVL.

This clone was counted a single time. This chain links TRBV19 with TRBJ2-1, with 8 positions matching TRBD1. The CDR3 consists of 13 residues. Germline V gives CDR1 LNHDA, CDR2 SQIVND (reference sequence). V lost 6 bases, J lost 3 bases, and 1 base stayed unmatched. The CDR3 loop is CASRTGGYNEQFF. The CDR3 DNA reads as TGTGCCAGTAGAACAGGGGGCTACAATGAGCAGTTCTTC.

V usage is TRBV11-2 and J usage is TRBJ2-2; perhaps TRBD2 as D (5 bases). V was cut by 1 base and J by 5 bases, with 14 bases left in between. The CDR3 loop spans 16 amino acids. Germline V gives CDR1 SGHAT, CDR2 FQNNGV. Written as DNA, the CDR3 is TGTGCCAGCAGCTTAGCCACGGTACCGGGGACCGGGGAGCTGTTTTTT. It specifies CASSLATVPGTGELFF.

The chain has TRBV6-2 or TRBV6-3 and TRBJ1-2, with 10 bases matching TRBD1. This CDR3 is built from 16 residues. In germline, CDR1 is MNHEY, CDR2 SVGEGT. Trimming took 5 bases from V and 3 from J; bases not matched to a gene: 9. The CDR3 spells CASSAPLGTGDYGYTF. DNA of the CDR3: TGTGCCAGCAGTGCACCTCTCGGGACAGGGGACTATGGCTACACCTTC.